Below are 22 T cell receptor beta chains sequenced from a single sample in a study of OX40 agonist ivuxolimab in advanced cancers. Assay used: immunoSEQ multiplex PCR; TCRdb lists only in-frame clones, some missing. The repertoire includes some 60,000 clones, approximately 90% of them detected once, and more than 9.5% sits in the top ten. The sequencing used CD4+ or CD8+ T cells sorted from blood, collected in a trial of the OX40 agonist ivuxolimab. These receptors all stem from an adult with an advanced solid tumor such as melanoma, head and neck, liver or kidney cancer.

V usage is TRBV7-9 and J usage is TRBJ2-3, with D perhaps assigned TRBD1 or TRBD2 (5 bases each). Looked up from germline, CDR1 is SEHNR and CDR2 is FQNEAQ (reference sequence). This CDR3 is 18 amino acids long. Between the trimmed V and J ends, which lost 5 bases and 0 bases, there was a span of 21 bases. CDR3 in amino acids: CASSPIMSGTESTDTQYF. The CDR3 DNA reads as TGTGCCAGCAGCCCCATTATGTCGGGGACGGAAAGCACAGATACGCAGTATTTT.

CDR3 sequence (DNA): TGTGCCAGCAGTCCTCTAAGTGGGGCAGGGTATGAAAAACTGTTTTTT. Amino acid sequence: CASSPLSGAGYEKLFF. V gene TRBV7-9 combines with J gene TRBJ1-4, with D possibly matching TRBD1 (5 bases). This CDR3 is 16 amino acids long. CDR1 and CDR2 (germline): SEHNR, FQNEAQ (reference sequence). Between the trimmed V and J ends, which lost 6 bases and 6 bases, there was a span of 20 bases. The full variable domain, completed using reference TRBV7-9 and TRBJ1-4, is DTGVSQNPRHKITKRGQNVTFRCDPISEHNRLYWYRQTLGQGPEFLTYFQNEAQLEKSRLLSDRFSAERPKGSFSTLEIQRTEQGDSAMYLCASSPLSGAGYEKLFFGSGTQLSVL.

The V gene is TRBV27, the J gene TRBJ2-7, with D maybe TRBD1 (6 bases). The V gene's germline CDR1 is MNHEY and CDR2 SMNVEV (reference sequence). This CDR3 region has 16 residues. Trimming took off 8 bases at V and 0 bases at J, with 20 bases between the two ends. The CDR3 region is CASSRTVEASSYEQYF. DNA for the CDR3: TGTGCCAGCTCTCGGACAGTGGAGGCGAGCTCCTACGAGCAGTACTTC.

This chain connects TRBV9 to TRBJ2-2; 14 bases align to TRBD2. CDR3 size: 17 residues. Per the germline V gene, CDR1 is SGDLS and CDR2 is YYNGEE. Losses at the gene ends were 2 bases for V and 5 bases for J; bases not matched to a gene: 5. The CDR3 DNA reads TGTGCCAGCAGCGTCTTGGGACTAGCGGGAGCTACCGGGGAGCTGTTTTTT. Residues: CASSVLGLAGATGELFF.

This clone has just a few counts. The rearrangement links TRBV9 to TRBJ1-2; D call uncertain. Looked up from germline, CDR1 is SGDLS and CDR2 is YYNGEE. The CDR3 length is 11 residues. V was clipped by 4 bases and J by 8 bases, with 9 bases between them. In DNA, the CDR3 is TGTGCCAGCAGCCCCTCGCGGGGCTACACCTTC. Its translation is CASSPSRGYTF.

The J gene is TRBJ2-1, the V gene TRBV10-1, with 9 bases aligning to TRBD2. This CDR3 region has 14 residues. J was trimmed by 5 bases and V by 10 bases; bases with no gene match: 9. Germline CDR1 and CDR2: WNHNN and SYGVQD (reference sequence). CDR3 in amino acids: CATLSGSENNEQFF. The CDR3 DNA reads TGCGCCACCCTTAGCGGGAGTGAGAACAATGAGCAGTTCTTC.

The V gene is TRBV5-1, the J gene TRBJ2-3; 7 bases are a match to TRBD2. The V and J ends lost 7 bases and 0 bases, in that order; junction bases with no gene match: 5. Germline CDR1 and CDR2: SGHRS and YFSETQ. The CDR3 runs to 14 residues. Written as DNA, the CDR3 is TGCGCCAGCGGTGTTAGCGGGAGCACAGATACGCAGTATTTT. Encoded protein: CASGVSGSTDTQYF.

This clone is a singleton in its sample. The chain couples TRBV7-9 to TRBJ2-7, with D possibly TRBD1 on 6 matching bases. This CDR3 is 15 amino acids long. Between the trimmed V and J ends, which lost 2 bases and 0 bases, there was a span of 11 bases. Germline V gene data show CDR1 as SEHNR and CDR2 as FQNEAQ (reference sequence). Here the CDR3 reads CASSLLGQTSYEQYF. For the CDR3, the DNA is TGTGCCAGCAGCTTACTCGGACAGACCTCCTACGAGCAGTACTTC.

The rearrangement uses TRBV28 and TRBJ2-1, with no clear D. This CDR3 has 17 residues. Germline CDR1 reads MDHEN; CDR2 reads SYDVKM. The V end was cut by 7 bases, the J end by 0 bases, with 19 bases between. The CDR3 DNA is TGTGCCAGCACCACCACCGTACGGCAGAGCTCCTACAATGAGCAGTTCTTC. Protein product: CASTTTVRQSSYNEQFF.

The genes are TRBV7-8 and TRBJ2-5, with 10 bases fitting TRBD1. Unmatched junction bases numbered 9, after V lost 5 bases and J lost 3 bases. The V gene's germline CDR1 is SGHVS and CDR2 FQNEAQ. The CDR3 consists of 16 residues. The CDR3 reads CASSRDRGFSKETQYF. In DNA form, the CDR3 reads TGTGCCAGCAGCCGGGACAGGGGCTTTTCTAAAGAGACCCAGTACTTC. The entire variable domain, with the rest obtained from reference TRBV7-8 and TRBJ2-5, is as follows: GAGVSQSPRYKVAKRGQDVALRCDPISGHVSLFWYQQALGQGPEFLTYFQNEAQLDKSGLPSDRFFAERPEGSVSTLKIQRTQQEDSAVYLCASSRDRGFSKETQYFGPGTRLLVL.

This chain links TRBV28 with TRBJ2-1; TRBD2 agrees at 8 bases. In germline, CDR1 is MDHEN, CDR2 SYDVKM. Losses at the gene ends were 7 bases for V and 9 bases for J; bases not matched to a gene: 11. This CDR3 comprises 14 residues. In nucleotides, the CDR3 is TGTGCCAGCACTTCGGGGGGGACGGGTGCTGAGCAGTTCTTC. It translates to CASTSGGTGAEQFF.

The chain recombines TRBV7-9 with TRBJ1-4, with a possible D match to TRBD1 (5 bases). The CDR3 has 14 amino acids. Per the germline V gene, CDR1 is SEHNR and CDR2 is FQNEAQ (reference sequence). With 5 bases removed from V and 6 bases from J, the gap between germline ends came to 13 bases. CDR3 bases: TGTGCCAGCAGCCGACAAGGAGGGGATGAAAAACTGTTTTTT. Protein sequence: CASSRQGGDEKLFF.

A few counts support this clone. The chain recombines TRBV6-4 with TRBJ2-1; D may be TRBD1 (6 bases). Germline CDR1 is MRHNA and CDR2 is SNTAGT. This CDR3 region has 12 residues. The ends were cut back, 6 bases at V and 7 bases at J, with 10 bases in the middle. Here the CDR3 reads CASSAGANEQFF. Written as DNA, the CDR3 is TGTGCCAGCAGCGCAGGGGCGAATGAGCAGTTCTTC.

The count of this clone is one. The rearrangement links TRBV11-2 to TRBJ2-7; 9 bases align to TRBD1. CDR1 SGHAT and CDR2 FQNNGV come from the germline V gene. The CDR3 is made up of 14 amino acids. V dropped 3 bases and J dropped 4; count of bases not matched to a gene: 4. Here the CDR3 reads CASSFAGTGYEQYF. In DNA form, the CDR3 reads TGTGCCAGCAGCTTCGCCGGGACAGGGTACGAGCAGTACTTC.

The chain links TRBV4-2 to TRBJ2-5, with 7 bases fitting TRBD1. The germline V gene encodes CDR1 LGHNA and CDR2 YNFKEQ. The CDR3 consists of 15 residues. V was pared by 0 bases and J by 2 bases, with 3 bases of the junction left unmatched. The CDR3 sequence: CASSQDRGLQETQYF. The CDR3 DNA is TGTGCCAGCAGCCAAGATAGGGGGCTACAAGAGACCCAGTACTTC.

To note about this clone: Other DNA sequences within the sample encode an identical CDR3. The chain carries TRBV4-1 and TRBJ2-3, with D perhaps TRBD1 or TRBD2 (5 bases each). The germline V gene encodes CDR1 MGHRA and CDR2 YSYEKL. Trimming cost V 1 base and J 1 base, with 6 bases left between them. The CDR3 contains 14 residues. The CDR3 spells CASSQVGGTDTQYF. The DNA of the CDR3 is TGCGCCAGCAGCCAAGTGGGGGGCACAGATACGCAGTATTTT.

This chain connects TRBV7-9 to TRBJ2-5; tentatively, D is TRBD1 (5 bases). From germline, CDR1 is SEHNR and CDR2 FQNEAQ (reference sequence). The CDR3 loop spans 14 amino acids. V was trimmed by 8 bases and J by 0 bases, leaving 13 bases between them. The CDR3 sequence: CASLGRAYQETQYF. CDR3 nucleotide sequence: TGTGCCAGCTTGGGCAGGGCCTACCAAGAGACCCAGTACTTC.

The chain uses TRBV28 and TRBJ2-7; 12 bases fit TRBD2. Losses at the gene ends were 7 bases for V and 3 bases for J; bases not matched to a gene: 7. CDR1 MDHEN and CDR2 SYDVKM come from the germline V gene. The CDR3 is 15 amino acids. In nucleotides, the CDR3 is TGTGCCAGCAAAGGGTGGACTAGCGGGAACTACGAGCAGTACTTC. Translation gives CASKGWTSGNYEQYF.

The gene calls are TRBV7-9 and TRBJ2-3, with TRBD2 matching 8 bases. CDR1 is SEHNR, CDR2 FQNEAQ, per germline (reference sequence). This CDR3 region has 17 residues. Trimming cost V 5 bases and J 4 bases; bases outside gene matches: 14. In DNA, the CDR3 is TGTGCCAGCAGCCCAACCCCGGGACTAGGGTCGGCAGATACGCAGTATTTT. This sequence encodes CASSPTPGLGSADTQYF.

This chain connects TRBV5-6 to TRBJ1-4, with 8 bases lining up with TRBD1. CDR1 and CDR2 (germline): SGHDT, YYEEEE. This CDR3 comprises 19 residues. Trimming removed 0 bases from V and 2 bases from J; junction bases left unmatched: 12. The DNA of the CDR3 is TGTGCCAGCAGCTTGGCCGGGACAGGAGTTCCTCTGACTAATGAAAAACTGTTTTTT. It specifies CASSLAGTGVPLTNEKLFF.

The chain combines TRBV7-2 with TRBJ1-5; no definite D call. Trimming took 5 bases from V and 2 from J, leaving 10 bases between them. Germline loops: CDR1 SGHTA, CDR2 FQGNSA. This CDR3 is built from 14 residues. CDR3: CASSPYKRNQPQHF. DNA of the CDR3: TGTGCCAGCAGCCCTTACAAGCGCAATCAGCCCCAGCATTTT.

V and J are TRBV27 and TRBJ2-2, with D unclear. The CDR3 sequence is 14 residues long. V dropped 1 base and J dropped 5 bases, with 8 bases sitting between them. Per the germline V gene, CDR1 is MNHEY and CDR2 is SMNVEV (reference sequence). The CDR3 DNA follows: TGTGCCAGCAGTTTATTCTCTCTGACCGGGGAGCTGTTTTTT. Protein product: CASSLFSLTGELFF.